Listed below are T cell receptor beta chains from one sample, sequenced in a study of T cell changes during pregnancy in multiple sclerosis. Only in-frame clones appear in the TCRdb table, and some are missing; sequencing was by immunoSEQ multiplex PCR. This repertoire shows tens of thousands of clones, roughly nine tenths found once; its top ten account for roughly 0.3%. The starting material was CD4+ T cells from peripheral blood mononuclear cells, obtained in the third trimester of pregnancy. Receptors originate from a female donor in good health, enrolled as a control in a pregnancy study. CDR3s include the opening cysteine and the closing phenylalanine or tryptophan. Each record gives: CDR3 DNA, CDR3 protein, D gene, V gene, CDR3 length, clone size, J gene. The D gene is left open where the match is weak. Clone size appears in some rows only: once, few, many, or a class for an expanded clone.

TGTGCCAGCAGTCAACAGGAGGGTGATCAGCCCCAGCATTTT CASSQQEGDQPQHF - TRBV2 14 - TRBJ1-5
TGCGCCAGCAGTGAGTCTTTAGGGACAGAGAGCAATCAGCCCCAGCATTTT CASSESLGTESNQPQHF TRBD1 TRBV10-1 17 - TRBJ1-5
TGTGCCAGCAGCCAAGTTGGTCCGGATGGCTACACCTTC CASSQVGPDGYTF - TRBV14 13 - TRBJ1-2
TGTGCCACATCGACTAGCGGGGGCTACGAGCAGTACTTC CATSTSGGYEQYF TRBD2 TRBV4-2 13 - TRBJ2-7
TGTGCCAGCAGCTTGGGGGTAGGAGCGGGGGGGCTTGATACGCAGTATTTT CASSLGVGAGGLDTQYF TRBD2 TRBV7-3 17 - TRBJ2-3
TGTGCCTGGAGTCTGGGGGCTAGCGGGGGGGAAGAGACCCAGTACTTC CAWSLGASGGEETQYF TRBD2 TRBV30 16 - TRBJ2-5
TGTGCCTGGACGACCATCGGGACAGGGGCTATTGGCTACACCTTC CAWTTIGTGAIGYTF TRBD1 TRBV30 15 - TRBJ1-2
TGTGCCTGGAATGGACAGGGGGCCTATGGCTACACCTTC CAWNGQGAYGYTF TRBD1 TRBV30 13 - TRBJ1-2
TGTGCCAGCAGTCGGACAGGGTACTCTGGAAACACCATATATTTT CASSRTGYSGNTIYF TRBD1 TRBV6-5 15 - TRBJ1-3
TGTGCCAGCACCAAAGGGGACAGAAATTCACCCCTCCACTTT CASTKGDRNSPLHF TRBD1 TRBV7-8 14 - TRBJ1-6
TGTGCCAGCAGCTTGTATGCGGAACAGGGTGAGCAGTTCTTC CASSLYAEQGEQFF - TRBV5-4 14 - TRBJ2-1
TGTGCCAGCAGCGCGACAGGGAACGAGCAGTACTTC CASSATGNEQYF TRBD1 TRBV7-9 12 - TRBJ2-7
TGTGCCAGCAGCCCGTCGGACAGGGACGAGCAGTACTTC CASSPSDRDEQYF TRBD1 TRBV4-2 13 - TRBJ2-7
TGTGCCACCGAATCAATCCAGGGGGCCGGGGAGCTGTTTTTT CATESIQGAGELFF TRBD1 TRBV15 14 - TRBJ2-2
TGTGCCAGCAGTGTCGGTCCTTCCTACGAGCAGTACTTC CASSVGPSYEQYF - TRBV9 13 - TRBJ2-7
TGTGCCACCCGGCCCTCGCGGAGCACAGATACGCAGTATTTT CATRPSRSTDTQYF - TRBV2 14 once TRBJ2-3
TGTGCCAGCAGCGTTGGTGGGTTACGGGGAGAAAAACTGTTTTTT CASSVGGLRGEKLFF - TRBV9 15 - TRBJ1-4
TGTGCCAGCAGCCTACCAGCAGGGAGGGGAGAGACCCAGTACTTC CASSLPAGRGETQYF TRBD2 TRBV5-6 15 - TRBJ2-5
TGCGCCAGCAGCTTAACAGGGGACTTTGGCTACACCTTC CASSLTGDFGYTF TRBD1 TRBV5-1 13 once TRBJ1-2
TGTGCCAGCAGCGCCACTGGGCGGGGGGGCACAGATACGCAGTATTTT CASSATGRGGTDTQYF TRBD2 TRBV7-2 16 - TRBJ2-3
TGTGCCTGGAGTTCGACAGGAAGCTCTGGGGCCAACGTCCTGACTTTC CAWSSTGSSGANVLTF - TRBV30 16 - TRBJ2-6
TGTGCCATCACGAGGGACAATACTCGGGATGGCTACACCTTC CAITRDNTRDGYTF - TRBV10-3 14 once TRBJ1-2
TGTGCCAGCAGTACAGACGGAAACACCATATATTTT CASSTDGNTIYF - TRBV21-1 12 - TRBJ1-3
TGTGCCAGCAGCCAAGGGCTAGCGGGGGAGTTCGGGAGCCATGAGCAGTTCTTC CASSQGLAGEFGSHEQFF TRBD2 TRBV4-2 18 - TRBJ2-1
TGTGCCAGCAGCCAAGATATCCGGGAAAACGGCGGGGAGCTGTTTTTT CASSQDIRENGGELFF - TRBV4-2 16 - TRBJ2-2
TGTGCCAGCAGCGCCGGGACAGGATTCGCCAATGAGCAGTTCTTC CASSAGTGFANEQFF TRBD1 TRBV5-6 15 - TRBJ2-1
TGTGCCAGCAGCAGCACCGGACAGCTCTATGGCTACACCTTC CASSSTGQLYGYTF - TRBV6-5 14 once TRBJ1-2
TGCGCCAGCAACCAGGGGGCAGATGGCTACACCTTC CASNQGADGYTF TRBD1 TRBV10-2 12 - TRBJ1-2
TGTGCCAGCAGCCTAACAAGGAACACTGAAGCTTTCTTT CASSLTRNTEAFF - TRBV14 13 - TRBJ1-1
TGTGCCAGCAGAGCTACAGGGGGCACTGAAGCTTTCTTT CASRATGGTEAFF TRBD1 TRBV7-9 13 - TRBJ1-1
TGCGCCAGCAGCCAATATCGGACTAGCGGGGGCACAGATACGCAGTATTTT CASSQYRTSGGTDTQYF TRBD2 TRBV4-3 17 few TRBJ2-3
TGCGCCAGCAGTCAAAGTTCAGCAGGGACAGGTTTTTACGAGCAGTACTTC CASSQSSAGTGFYEQYF TRBD1 TRBV23-1 17 - TRBJ2-7
TGTGCCAGCAGCGCCGAGATGAACACTGAAGCTTTCTTT CASSAEMNTEAFF - TRBV9 13 - TRBJ1-1
TGTGCCAGCAGTGACTCGAGCTCTGGAAACACCATATATTTT CASSDSSSGNTIYF - TRBV2 14 - TRBJ1-3
TGTGCCAGCTCACCCGGGACAGATAATGAAAAACTGTTTTTT CASSPGTDNEKLFF TRBD1 TRBV18 14 few TRBJ1-4
TGCGCCAGCAGCAAGGGACAGGGGGCTGAGCAGTACTTC CASSKGQGAEQYF TRBD1 TRBV5-1 13 once TRBJ2-7
TGTGCCAGCAGCTTAGTAGCCGGGACAGATACGCAGTATTTT CASSLVAGTDTQYF - TRBV7-2 14 - TRBJ2-3
TGTGCCAGCATCGTGACGGGGGGGAACACTGAAGCTTTCTTT CASIVTGGNTEAFF - TRBV11-2 14 - TRBJ1-1
TGCGCCAGCAGCCAAGAGGGACTAGCGGCTAGCACAGATACGCAGTATTTT CASSQEGLAASTDTQYF TRBD2 TRBV4-3 17 - TRBJ2-3
TGTGCCAGCGACACAGGGTCCCTGGGCTACGAGCAGTACTTC CASDTGSLGYEQYF - TRBV2 14 - TRBJ2-7
TGTGCCAGCTCACCGGGCCTTAACACTGAAGCTTTCTTT CASSPGLNTEAFF - TRBV18 13 - TRBJ1-1
TGTGCCATCAGGGGGACTAGCGGGGGGTCCGGCTCCTACAATGAGCAGTTCTTC CAIRGTSGGSGSYNEQFF TRBD2 TRBV10-3 18 - TRBJ2-1